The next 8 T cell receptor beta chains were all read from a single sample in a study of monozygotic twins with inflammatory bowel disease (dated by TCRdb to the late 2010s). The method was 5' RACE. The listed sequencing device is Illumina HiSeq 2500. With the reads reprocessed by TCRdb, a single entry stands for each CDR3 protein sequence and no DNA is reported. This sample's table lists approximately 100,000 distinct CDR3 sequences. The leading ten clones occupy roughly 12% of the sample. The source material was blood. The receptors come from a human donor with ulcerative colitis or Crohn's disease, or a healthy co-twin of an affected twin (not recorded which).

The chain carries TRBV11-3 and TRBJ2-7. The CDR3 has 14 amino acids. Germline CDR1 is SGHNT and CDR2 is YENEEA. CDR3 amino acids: CASSLGVESYEQYF.

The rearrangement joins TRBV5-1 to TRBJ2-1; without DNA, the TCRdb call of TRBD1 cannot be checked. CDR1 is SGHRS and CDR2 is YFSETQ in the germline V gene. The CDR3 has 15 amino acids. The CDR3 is CASSQQGGSYNEQFF.

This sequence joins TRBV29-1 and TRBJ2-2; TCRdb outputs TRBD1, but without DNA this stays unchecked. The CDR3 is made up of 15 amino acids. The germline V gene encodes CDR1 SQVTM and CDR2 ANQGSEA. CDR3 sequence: CSVRPPGELTGELFF.

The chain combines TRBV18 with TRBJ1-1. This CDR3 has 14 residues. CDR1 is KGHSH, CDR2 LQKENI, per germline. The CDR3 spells CASSPQGMGTEAFF.

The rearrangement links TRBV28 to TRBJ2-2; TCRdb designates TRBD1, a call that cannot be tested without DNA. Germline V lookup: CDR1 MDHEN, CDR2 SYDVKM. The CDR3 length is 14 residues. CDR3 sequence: CASIKAGATGELFF.

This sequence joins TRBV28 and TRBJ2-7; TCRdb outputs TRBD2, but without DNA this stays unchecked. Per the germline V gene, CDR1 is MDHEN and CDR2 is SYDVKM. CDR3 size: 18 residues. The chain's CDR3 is CASGLGLAGPLLSYEQYF.

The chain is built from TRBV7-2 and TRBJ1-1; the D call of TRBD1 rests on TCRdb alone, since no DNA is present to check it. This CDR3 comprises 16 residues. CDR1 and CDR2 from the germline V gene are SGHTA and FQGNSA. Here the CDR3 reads CASSFGQGASSTEAFF.

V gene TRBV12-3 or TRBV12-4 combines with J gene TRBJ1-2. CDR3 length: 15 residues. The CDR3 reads CASSTDGVPYDGYTF.